The rows below give T cell receptor beta chains drawn from one sample of a study of CD8+ T cells in alopecia areata. Sequenced by immunoSEQ multiplex PCR; TCRdb stores in-frame clones only, minus some. The data show 150,000 to 200,000 clones, approximately 56% seen once. The material was CD4+ T cells sorted from blood, obtained at week 0. The receptors come from a human donor with alopecia areata. Both conserved end residues are trimmed from each CDR3. A D gene is named only where the DNA matches it firmly.

v_gene: TRBV2; d_gene: .; CDR3aa: ASSARASNYGYT
v_gene: TRBV7-9; d_gene: .; CDR3aa: ATTGLSKNIQY
v_gene: TRBV5-1; d_gene: .; CDR3aa: ASSFADSQETQY
v_gene: TRBV2; d_gene: .; CDR3aa: ASSGVRGNQPQH
v_gene: TRBV5-1; d_gene: TRBD1; CDR3aa: ASRYNPGQPNYGYT
v_gene: TRBV5-5; d_gene: .; CDR3aa: ASSLGTANTEAF
v_gene: TRBV5-4; d_gene: .; CDR3aa: ASSFTTAQETQY
v_gene: TRBV2; d_gene: .; CDR3aa: ASSGGGSNQPQH
v_gene: TRBV9; d_gene: TRBD1; CDR3aa: ASSVEQGARYGYT
v_gene: TRBV4-1; d_gene: TRBD1; CDR3aa: ASSTQGYDTEAF
v_gene: TRBV2; d_gene: .; CDR3aa: ASSEIANYGYT
v_gene: TRBV30; d_gene: .; CDR3aa: AWNTGRGGRSNQPQH
v_gene: TRBV19; d_gene: TRBD1; CDR3aa: ASSSQGPMNTEAF
v_gene: TRBV4-1; d_gene: .; CDR3aa: ASSQVQLAKNIQY
v_gene: TRBV18; d_gene: .; CDR3aa: ASSPPRTVNTEAF
v_gene: TRBV12-5; d_gene: TRBD1; CDR3aa: ASGFSSGGEQY
v_gene: TRBV28; d_gene: .; CDR3aa: ASGTGTYGGYT
v_gene: TRBV15; d_gene: .; CDR3aa: ATSRGGPYEQY
v_gene: TRBV30; d_gene: .; CDR3aa: AWSVVDGTEAF
v_gene: TRBV30; d_gene: TRBD2; CDR3aa: AWSERGGFIDEQF
v_gene: TRBV4-1; d_gene: TRBD2; CDR3aa: ASSHPSGGAHEQY
v_gene: TRBV7-9; d_gene: .; CDR3aa: ASSFSSSNTEAF
v_gene: TRBV5-1; d_gene: TRBD1; CDR3aa: ASSLAPTGDGYT
v_gene: TRBV7-2; d_gene: .; CDR3aa: ASSPSGYEQY
v_gene: TRBV4-1; d_gene: .; CDR3aa: ASSQDRGPLGANVLT
v_gene: TRBV29-1; d_gene: TRBD1; CDR3aa: SVRQGQETQY
v_gene: TRBV30; d_gene: .; CDR3aa: AWSGAVGNIQY
v_gene: TRBV7-9; d_gene: .; CDR3aa: ASSFYQAYEQY
v_gene: TRBV5-1; d_gene: TRBD1; CDR3aa: ASSPGTGSLNQPQH
v_gene: TRBV15; d_gene: .; CDR3aa: ATSSFGTTGELF
v_gene: TRBV6-1; d_gene: TRBD1; CDR3aa: ASSELPGQGALNEKLF
v_gene: TRBV18; d_gene: .; CDR3aa: ASSSGPTLSYEQY
v_gene: TRBV30; d_gene: .; CDR3aa: AWSGGGPNQPQH
v_gene: TRBV7-2; d_gene: .; CDR3aa: ASSSRMGTGTSGANVLT
v_gene: TRBV18; d_gene: TRBD1; CDR3aa: ASSPGQGGTEAF
v_gene: TRBV20-1; d_gene: .; CDR3aa: SASSSYYT
v_gene: TRBV11-3; d_gene: .; CDR3aa: ASAGLAMRETQY
v_gene: TRBV4-1; d_gene: .; CDR3aa: ASSQETTWQPQH
v_gene: TRBV6-1; d_gene: .; CDR3aa: ASSDGANSPLH
v_gene: TRBV11-2; d_gene: .; CDR3aa: ASSPTEINSPLH
v_gene: TRBV4-1; d_gene: .; CDR3aa: ASSQVGDYEQY
v_gene: TRBV10-3; d_gene: TRBD2; CDR3aa: AIRRPSGGNEQF
v_gene: TRBV7-2; d_gene: TRBD1; CDR3aa: ASSPHMGQGTQETQY
v_gene: TRBV4-1; d_gene: TRBD2; CDR3aa: ASSQDASGANIQY
v_gene: TRBV7-2; d_gene: .; CDR3aa: ASRTDSGSYNEQF
v_gene: TRBV29-1; d_gene: .; CDR3aa: SGGQLMNTEAF
v_gene: TRBV9; d_gene: TRBD1; CDR3aa: ASSVEGQTNTEAF
v_gene: TRBV10-3; d_gene: .; CDR3aa: AISDASSLGTQY
v_gene: TRBV9; d_gene: TRBD2; CDR3aa: ASSVVLAAEQF